This paragraph covers one TCR beta chain sequence. The antigen is undetermined. The source of the sample is a study of OX40 agonist ivuxolimab in advanced cancers. Study context: Those enrolled were about 82% male, with a mean age of roughly 60 years and ages from about 20 to 79. Therapy given before enrollment (anti-PD-1, anti-PD-L1 or anti-CTLA-4) was allowed, and around 44% had some.

Clones were sequenced by immunoSEQ multiplex PCR, and TCRdb holds only the in-frame ones, with some missing. The sample lists about 77,000 clones; roughly 84% were seen once. Study results and caveats: Some of the nonresponding patients also showed low levels of normalized T-cell clonal expansion.

V lost 6 bases and J lost 7; bases outside the gene matches: 8. Germline V gene data show CDR1 as SGHRS and CDR2 as YFSETQ. The CDR3 extends over 13 amino acids. The material was CD4+ or CD8+ T cells sorted from blood, obtained in a trial of the OX40 agonist ivuxolimab. V usage is TRBV5-1 and J usage is TRBJ2-7, with 9 bases lining up with TRBD1. This receptor was identified in an adult with an advanced solid tumor such as melanoma, head and neck, liver or kidney cancer. CDR3 in amino acids: CASNKQGAREQYF. DNA of the CDR3: TGCGCCAGCAACAAACAGGGGGCCAGGGAGCAGTACTTC.